The 14 T cell receptor beta chains listed next were all sequenced from one sample in a study of Ad26.COV2.S vaccination and SARS-CoV-2 variants. Treatment reported: around 19 received Ad26.COV2.S at low or high dose, single or two shots; 5 received placebo; per-sample allocation not given. The samples were gathered on day 63 after the first injection of vaccine or placebo. TCRdb's table, derived via immunoSEQ multiplex PCR, lists solely in-frame clones and lacks some. In the table there are more than 400,000 clones, roughly 88% of which are singletons. The sequences come from peripheral blood, collected in a trial of Ad26.COV2.S vaccine versus placebo. The receptors here all came from a person aged 18-60 years who received the Ad26.COV2.S COVID-19 vaccine or a placebo.

The rearrangement uses TRBV30 and TRBJ1-5; D is perhaps TRBD1 (5 bases). This CDR3 contains 19 residues. V lost 0 bases and J 2 bases, leaving 23 bases between the germline ends. In germline, CDR1 is GTSNPN, CDR2 SVGIG (reference sequence). CDR3 nucleotides: TGTGCCTGGAGTGTACGGGGCGCTGGCCAGCCGCAGGGCAATCAGCCCCAGCATTTT. It encodes CAWSVRGAGQPQGNQPQHF.

This clone appeared a single time. V and J are TRBV19 and TRBJ2-7; 14 bases align to TRBD2. Germline V gene data show CDR1 as LNHDA and CDR2 as SQIVND (reference sequence). The CDR3 is 16 amino acids. Unmatched junction bases numbered 6, after V lost 1 base and J lost 7 bases. CDR3 protein: CASSIVKGLAGVEQYF. In DNA, the CDR3 is TGTGCCAGTAGTATAGTAAAGGGACTAGCGGGAGTTGAGCAGTACTTC.

The genes are TRBV28 and TRBJ2-1; 8 positions match TRBD2. Germline lookup yields CDR1 MDHEN and CDR2 SYDVKM. The CDR3 is 14 residues long. Trimming at V came to 8 bases and at J to 2 bases, leaving 5 bases not matched to a gene. CDR3 sequence reads: CASRKGLAYNEQFF. The CDR3 DNA is TGTGCCAGCCGAAAGGGACTAGCCTACAATGAGCAGTTCTTC.

The chain joins TRBV4-1 to TRBJ2-1; 10 bases fit TRBD2. This CDR3 spans 16 amino acids. The germline V gene encodes CDR1 MGHRA and CDR2 YSYEKL. V lost 0 bases and J lost 4; bases outside the gene matches: 3. The CDR3: CASSQDTSGAYNEQFF. In nucleotides, the CDR3 is TGCGCCAGCAGCCAAGATACTAGCGGGGCATACAATGAGCAGTTCTTC.

This rearrangement joins TRBV6-6 to TRBJ2-2, with D hard to call. This CDR3 has 11 amino acids. The V and J ends lost 4 bases and 6 bases respectively, with 3 bases between them. Germline lookup yields CDR1 MNHNY and CDR2 SVGAGI (reference sequence). CDR3 residues: CASSSSGELFF. CDR3 DNA sequence: TGTGCCAGCAGTTCCTCCGGGGAGCTGTTTTTT.

The chain joins TRBV6-2 or TRBV6-3 to TRBJ1-5, with a tentative D call TRBD1 (5 bases). V dropped 0 bases and J dropped 1 base, with 10 bases sitting between them. The CDR3 covers 16 residues. Germline CDR1 reads MNHEY; CDR2 reads SVGEGT. CDR3 nucleotides: TGTGCCAGCAGTTACTCTCTACGGGGGAGCAATCAGCCCCAGCATTTT. Its protein product is CASSYSLRGSNQPQHF.

This sequence joins TRBV20-1 and TRBJ2-1, with unresolved D. The CDR3 length is 11 residues. CDR1 DFQATT and CDR2 SNEGSKA come from the germline V gene (reference sequence). V gave up 1 base and J gave up 8 bases, with 6 bases separating them. CDR3 DNA sequence: TGCAGTGCTAGAGCGGGCTATGAGCAGTTCTTC. This translates into CSARAGYEQFF.

The chain recombines TRBV7-8 with TRBJ2-7; D is possibly TRBD1 (5 bases). The CDR3 is 13 amino acids. Germline V CDR1 and CDR2: SGHVS, FQNEAQ. V lost 5 bases and J lost 7, with 15 bases in between. The DNA of the CDR3 is TGTGCCAGCAGCACCGGGTGGGGCGAGGAGCAGTACTTC. This translates into CASSTGWGEEQYF.

CDR3 nucleotides: TGTGCCAGCAGCTCGCTACCCAGGGGTAGCACAGATACGCAGTATTTT. Protein product: CASSSLPRGSTDTQYF. The V and J genes are TRBV6-2 or TRBV6-3 and TRBJ2-3; TRBD1 might be the D (6 bases). Looked up from germline, CDR1 is MNHEY and CDR2 is SVGEGT. The germline V and J ends were trimmed by 6 bases and 0 bases, with 16 bases remaining between them. CDR3 length: 16 amino acids.

V usage is TRBV7-9 and J usage is TRBJ1-1, with TRBD1 matching over 12 bases. Germline V lookup: CDR1 SEHNR, CDR2 FQNEAQ (reference sequence). The CDR3 is made up of 14 amino acids. With 11 bases clipped from V and 1 base from J, the junction kept 5 bases outside the gene matches. The CDR3 coding sequence is TGTGCCGGGACAGGGGGCGCGGGGAACACTGAAGCTTTCTTT. It yields the protein CAGTGGAGNTEAFF.

The chain employs TRBV5-6 and TRBJ1-4, with 7 bases fitting TRBD1. V was clipped by 1 base and J by 8 bases; unmatched bases: 2. CDR1 SGHDT and CDR2 YYEEEE come from the germline V gene. This CDR3 is 13 amino acids long. This chain's CDR3 is CASSLTGVEKLFF. In DNA, the CDR3 is TGTGCCAGCAGCTTGACAGGGGTGGAAAAACTGTTTTTT.

V is TRBV9 and J is TRBJ1-6; D remains unclear. The CDR3 runs to 13 residues. V lost 2 bases to trimming and J lost 5 bases, with 5 bases between them. The germline gives CDR1 SGDLS, CDR2 YYNGEE. The CDR3 nucleotides are TGTGCCAGCAGCGTTTCGAATAATTCACCCCTCCACTTT. This gives the protein CASSVSNNSPLHF. Combining the CDR3 with reference TRBV9 and TRBJ1-6 gives the whole variable domain DSGVTQTPKHLITATGQRVTLRCSPRSGDLSVYWYQQSLDQGLQFLIQYYNGEERAKGNILERFSAQQFPDLHSELNLSSLELGDSALYFCASSVSNNSPLHFGNGTRLTVT.

Worth noting for this clone: Within the sample, other DNA sequences also encode this same CDR3. The chain couples TRBV4-1 to TRBJ2-2; 8 nucleotides match TRBD1. J lost 2 bases, V lost 1 base, and 0 bases had no gene match. Germline V gene sequence: CDR1 MGHRA, CDR2 YSYEKL. The CDR3 totals 15 residues. DNA of the CDR3: TGCGCCAGCAGCCAAGCAGGGGGCAACACCGGGGAGCTGTTTTTT. Translation gives CASSQAGGNTGELFF.

This clone occurred once. The CDR3 reads CASSQSIGSTDTQYF. The CDR3 bases are TGTGCCAGCAGCCAAAGCATCGGGAGTACAGATACGCAGTATTTT. The V call is TRBV3-1 (or the pseudogene TRBV3-2), the J call TRBJ2-3; possible D gene TRBD2, 6 bases. CDR3 length equals 15 residues. Trimming removed 2 bases at V and 3 bases at J, with 12 bases between. CDR1 is LGHDT and CDR2 is YNNKEL in the germline V gene (reference sequence).